This T cell receptor (beta chain) comes out of a study of T-cell reconstitution after alpha-beta-depleted transplantation in children (dated by TCRdb to the mid-2010s). About the full investigation: T-cell immune reconstitution after TCRalphabeta/CD19-depleted allogeneic hematopoietic cell transplantation in children was quantitatively tracked in the study by means of TCR repertoire profiling. On the study overall, not on this receptor specifically: In some patients, the high TCRbeta diversity seen at day 60 was put down to recipient T cells and intrathymic progenitors that had survived conditioning. Over the following months the frequencies of hyperexpanded clones went down, and after one year T-cell counts and TCRbeta diversity were mostly credited to newly produced T cells. Apparently early alphabetaT-cell count recovery about two months after transplant reportedly relied on only several hundred rapidly expanded clones derived from non-depleted graft cells.

Turning to this clonotype: Its recognized antigen is unknown. Base qualities are not recorded, but no much larger clone differs from it by a single base.

V is clipped by 1 base and J by 6 bases, and the sequence between their germline boundaries is 13 bases long. Reading from cysteine to phenylalanine, the CDR3 counts 14 amino acids. The kept DNA is CDR3 alone, 42 bases in frame from the first base. Sequences SGHAT (CDR1) and FQNNGV (CDR2) are obtained from the germline V gene. What this sample's treatment or condition label stands for: allogeneic hematopoietic cell transplantation with graft depleted of TCRalphabeta T cells and CD19 B cells. TCRalphabeta/CD19-depleted allogeneic hematopoietic cell grafts were given to the transplant recipients, all of whom were children. Library method: PCR. These reads were obtained on an Illumina HiSeq 2500. To normalize quantification of the TCRbeta repertoire, the TCR libraries were built with molecular barcoding that relied on unique molecular identifiers. TCRdb passed the public sequencing reads through fastp at Q25 and MiXCR, retaining productive beta sequences. CDR3 protein sequences are deduplicated, and each keeps its most common genes and DNA. The sample contains 500,000 to 650,000 distinct CDR3 sequences, around 13% of them found a single time. 2% to 2.5% of the sample is in the top ten clones.

The TCR was taken from a male patient younger than 18 who had a stem cell transplant for acute myeloid leukemia, so the T cells may come from the graft donor. The chain is encoded by TRBV11-2 joined to TRBJ2-7; TRBD1 is perhaps the D gene, given 6 matching bases. Material: PBMCs, mostly from graft donor cells, obtained 360 days after TCRalphabeta/CD19-depleted stem cell transplant. The nucleotide sequence is given as TGTGCCAGCAGCTTAGTACAGGGTCAAGCCGAGCAGTACTTC. Its protein is CASSLVQGQAEQYF.